Listed below are T cell receptor beta chains from one sample, sequenced in a study of identical twins. TCRdb called the 5' RACE reads again in MiXCR, with one record for every CDR3 protein. The sample has 310,000 or so distinct CDR3 sequences; around 9.7% are singletons. These data also featured in a second study, about yellow fever vaccine responses in identical twins.

The specimen was CD8+ T cells sorted from blood. The origin of the receptors is a woman aged 18-29 years in good health. Both conserved end residues are part of each CDR3. Fields, in order: CDR3 protein, CDR3 DNA, clone size, V gene, J gene, D gene. The D gene is left open where the match is weak. For some rows the clone size is stated as once, few or many, or as a class when expanded; others skip it.

CSAHPRDNGYGYTF,TGCAGTGCTCACCCCCGGGACAACGGCTATGGCTACACCTTC,few,TRBV20-1,TRBJ1-2,NA
CSGTLTPSNEQFF,TGCAGCGGAACACTTACCCCTTCCAATGAGCAGTTCTTC,many,TRBV29-1,TRBJ2-1,NA
CATRRALGTEAFF,TGTGCCACCCGACGGGCGCTGGGCACTGAAGCTTTCTTT,many,TRBV15,TRBJ1-1,NA
CASSPGLASHYEQYF,TGTGCCAGCAGTCCCGGCCTGGCCAGTCACTACGAGCAGTACTTC,few,TRBV28,TRBJ2-7,NA
CSVWGDEQYF,TGCAGCGTTTGGGGTGACGAGCAGTACTTC,many,TRBV29-1,TRBJ2-7,NA
CATSRTSGSEETQYF,TGTGCCACCAGTCGGACTAGCGGGAGTGAAGAGACCCAGTACTTC,few,TRBV24-1,TRBJ2-5,TRBD2
CASSPRMRDTQYF,TGTGCCAGCAGTCCGAGGATGAGAGATACGCAGTATTTT,many,TRBV12-3/TRBV12-4,TRBJ2-3,NA
CASSLAGQGPLPWAFF,TGTGCCAGCAGCCTAGCAGGACAGGGGCCTCTCCCTTGGGCTTTCTTT,many,TRBV7-9,TRBJ1-1,TRBD1
CASSLAWGQTGDSYEQYF,TGTGCCAGCAGCTTAGCTTGGGGTCAAACAGGCGATTCCTACGAGCAGTACTTC,NA,TRBV7-6,TRBJ2-7,NA
CASSGQGGETQYF,TGTGCCAGCAGTGGACAGGGAGGAGAGACCCAGTACTTC,NA,TRBV27,TRBJ2-5,TRBD1
CASSPRDVGSTYEQYF,TGCGCCAGCAGCCCCAGAGATGTTGGCTCGACCTACGAGCAGTACTTC,many,TRBV4-1,TRBJ2-7,NA
CASSPRDESSYEQYF,TGTGCCAGCAGTCCAAGGGACGAGAGCTCCTACGAGCAGTACTTC,few,TRBV27,TRBJ2-7,NA
CSAGQSLSYEQYF,TGCAGTGCGGGTCAGAGCTTGTCCTACGAGCAGTACTTC,NA,TRBV20-1,TRBJ2-7,NA